This TCR beta chain was captured in a study of siplizumab effects on memory and regulatory T cells. This CDR3 has 15 amino acids. After removal of 6 bases from V and 0 bases from J, the junction contained 9 bases not matched to a gene. CDR1 SGHRS and CDR2 YFSETQ come from the germline V gene. Each sample contributed about 10^5 TCR templates to the assay. Clones were read by immunoSEQ multiplex PCR, and TCRdb kept only the in-frame ones, dropping some. The data hold some 63,000 clones, with around 96% observed a single time. Unstimulated naive, memory, effector memory and TEMRA subsets were sequenced, and this was done in a few donor pairs. To note about this clone: Its antigen is unidentified.

General study results and limits: Poor capture below about 10^-5 frequency left most alloreactive clones unmapped to unstimulated subsets. Memory cells seemed less diverse than naive T cells, which also seemed major contributors to the alloresponse.

Sequenced: naive CD8+ T cells sorted from blood. The genes are TRBV5-1 and TRBJ2-7, with TRBD1 matching 7 bases. The clonotype was recovered from a human donor in good health. CDR3 DNA sequence: TGCGCCAGCACCCTGACAGGGTCCAGCTCCTACGAGCAGTACTTC. Amino acids: CASTLTGSSSYEQYF.